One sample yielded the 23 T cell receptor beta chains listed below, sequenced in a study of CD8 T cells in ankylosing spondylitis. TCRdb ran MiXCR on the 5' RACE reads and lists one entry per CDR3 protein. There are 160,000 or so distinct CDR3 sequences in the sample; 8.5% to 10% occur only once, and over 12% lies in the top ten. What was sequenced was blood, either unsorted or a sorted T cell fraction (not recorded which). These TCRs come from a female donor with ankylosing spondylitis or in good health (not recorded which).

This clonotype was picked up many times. The CDR3 sequence is CASSFQVSYEQYF. In DNA, the CDR3 is TGTGCCAGCAGCTTCCAGGTCTCCTACGAGCAGTACTTC. The V and J genes are TRBV7-9 and TRBJ2-7; no firm D call. The V gene's germline CDR1 is SEHNR and CDR2 FQNEAQ (reference sequence). Trimming pared 3 bases from V and 0 bases from J, leaving 6 bases between. This CDR3 is 13 amino acids long. Using reference TRBV7-9 and TRBJ2-7 for the parts outside the CDR3, the full variable domain is DTGVSQNPRHKITKRGQNVTFRCDPISEHNRLYWYRQTLGQGPEFLTYFQNEAQLEKSRLLSDRFSAERPKGSFSTLEIQRTEQGDSAMYLCASSFQVSYEQYFGPGTRLTVT.

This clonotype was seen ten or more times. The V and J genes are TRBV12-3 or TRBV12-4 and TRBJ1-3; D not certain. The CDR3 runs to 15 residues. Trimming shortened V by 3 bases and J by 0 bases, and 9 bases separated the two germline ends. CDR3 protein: CASSLHLSSGNTIYF. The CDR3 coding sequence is TGTGCCAGCAGTTTGCACCTCTCCTCTGGAAACACCATATATTTT.

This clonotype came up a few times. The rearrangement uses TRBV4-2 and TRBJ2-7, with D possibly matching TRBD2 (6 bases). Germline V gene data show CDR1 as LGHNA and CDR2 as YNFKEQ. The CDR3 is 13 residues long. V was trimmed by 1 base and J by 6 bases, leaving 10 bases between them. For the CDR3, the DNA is TGTGCCAGCAGCCAAGGCGGGATGAGCGAGCAGTACTTC. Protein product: CASSQGGMSEQYF.

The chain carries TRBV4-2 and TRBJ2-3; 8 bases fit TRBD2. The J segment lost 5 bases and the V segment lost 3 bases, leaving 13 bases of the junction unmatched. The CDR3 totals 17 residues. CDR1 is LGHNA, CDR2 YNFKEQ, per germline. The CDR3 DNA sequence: TGTGCCAGCAGCCATTCTCCAGCGGGGGCCGCCAGAGATACGCAGTATTTT. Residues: CASSHSPAGAARDTQYF.

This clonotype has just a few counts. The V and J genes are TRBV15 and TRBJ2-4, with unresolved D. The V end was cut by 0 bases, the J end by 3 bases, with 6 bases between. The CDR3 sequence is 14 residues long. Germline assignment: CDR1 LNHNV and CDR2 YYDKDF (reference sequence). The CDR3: CATSRENSKNIQYF. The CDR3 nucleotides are TGTGCCACCAGCAGAGAAAACAGCAAAAACATTCAGTACTTC. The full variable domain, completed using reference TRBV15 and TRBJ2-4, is DAMVIQNPRYQVTQFGKPVTLSCSQTLNHNVMYWYQQKSSQAPKLLFHYYDKDFNNEADTPDNFQSRRPNTSFCFLDIRSPGLGDTAMYLCATSRENSKNIQYFGAGTRLSVL.

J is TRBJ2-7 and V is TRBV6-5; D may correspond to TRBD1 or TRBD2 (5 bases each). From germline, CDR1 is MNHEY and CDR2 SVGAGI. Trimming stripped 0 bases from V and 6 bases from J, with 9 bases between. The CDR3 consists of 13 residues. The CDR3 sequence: CASSYSRGGEQYF. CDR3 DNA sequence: TGTGCCAGCAGTTACTCGAGGGGTGGCGAGCAGTACTTC.

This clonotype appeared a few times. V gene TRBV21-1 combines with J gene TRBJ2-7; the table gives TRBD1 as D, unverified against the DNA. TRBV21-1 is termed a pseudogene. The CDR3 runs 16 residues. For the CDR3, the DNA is TGTGCCAGCAGCAAGGGACAGGCGGGAGTAGGATACGAGCAGTACTTC. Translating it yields CASSKGQAGVGYEQYF.

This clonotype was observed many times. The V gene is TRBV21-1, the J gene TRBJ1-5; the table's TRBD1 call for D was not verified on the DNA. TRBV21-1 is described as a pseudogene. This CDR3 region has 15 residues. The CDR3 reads CASSLSRNSNQPQHF. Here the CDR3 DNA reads TGTGCCAGCAGCCTTTCCCGTAATAGCAATCAGCCCCAGCATTTT.

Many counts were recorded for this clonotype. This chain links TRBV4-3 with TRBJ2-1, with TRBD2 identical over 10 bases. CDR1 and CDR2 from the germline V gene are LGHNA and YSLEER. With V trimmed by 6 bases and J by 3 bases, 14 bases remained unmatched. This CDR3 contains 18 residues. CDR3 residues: CASSPGTSVSASYNEQFF. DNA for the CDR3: TGCGCCAGCAGTCCCGGGACTAGCGTTTCTGCGAGCTACAATGAGCAGTTCTTC.

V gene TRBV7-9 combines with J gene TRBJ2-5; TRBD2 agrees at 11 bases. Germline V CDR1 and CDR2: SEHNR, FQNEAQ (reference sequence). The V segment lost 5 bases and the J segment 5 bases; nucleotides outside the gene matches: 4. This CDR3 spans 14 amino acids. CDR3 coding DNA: TGTGCCAGCAGCGCCCGACTAGCGGGGGAGACCCAGTACTTC. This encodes CASSARLAGETQYF.

The CDR3 sequence is CASANGRLREQFF. The CDR3, as DNA: TGTGCCAGCGCGAACGGGAGGCTCCGTGAGCAGTTCTTC. The chain combines TRBV11-2 with TRBJ2-1, with 7 bases fitting TRBD2. V lost 8 bases and J lost 9; bases outside the gene matches: 10. The CDR3 extends over 13 amino acids. The germline CDR1 and CDR2 sequences are SGHAT and FQNNGV.

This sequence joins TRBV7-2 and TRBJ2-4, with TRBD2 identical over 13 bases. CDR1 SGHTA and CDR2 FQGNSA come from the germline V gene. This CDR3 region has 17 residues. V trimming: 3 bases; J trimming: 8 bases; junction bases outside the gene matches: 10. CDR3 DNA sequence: TGTGCCAGCAGCTTTGGACTAGCGGGAGAAGGTGGATACATTCAGTACTTC. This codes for CASSFGLAGEGGYIQYF.

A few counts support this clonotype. The CDR3 bases are TGTGCCAGCAGCCCTCATCCGGGAGTTCTCTCCTACGAGCAGTACTTC. This codes for CASSPHPGVLSYEQYF. The chain links TRBV9 to TRBJ2-7; TRBD2 is a possible D gene (6 bases). Trimming removed 4 bases at V and 0 bases at J, with 17 bases between. Germline V gives CDR1 SGDLS, CDR2 YYNGEE. The CDR3 has 16 amino acids.

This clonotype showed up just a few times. CDR3: CASSPRRGQETQYF. The CDR3 coding sequence is TGTGCCAGCAGCCCTCGCCGAGGCCAAGAGACCCAGTACTTC. The V and J genes are TRBV9 and TRBJ2-5; D unresolved. The CDR3 runs 14 residues. Germline-derived CDR1 and CDR2 are SGDLS and YYNGEE. V lost 4 bases, J lost 1 base, and 11 bases lay in between.

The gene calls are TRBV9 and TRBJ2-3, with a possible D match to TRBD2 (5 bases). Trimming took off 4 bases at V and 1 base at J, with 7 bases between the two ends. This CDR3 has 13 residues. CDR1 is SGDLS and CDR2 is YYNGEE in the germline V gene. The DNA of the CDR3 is TGTGCCAGCAGCACCGGGGGCACAGATACGCAGTATTTT. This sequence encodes CASSTGGTDTQYF.

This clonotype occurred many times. The CDR3 DNA is TGTGCCAGCAGTCCGACGGACAGACTACGTGAAGCTTTCTTT. As protein: CASSPTDRLREAFF. V is TRBV27 and J is TRBJ1-1, with a possible D match to TRBD1 (6 bases). CDR1 and CDR2 from the germline V gene are MNHEY and SMNVEV (reference sequence). This CDR3 contains 14 residues. V was cut by 5 bases and J by 7 bases, with 17 bases left in between.

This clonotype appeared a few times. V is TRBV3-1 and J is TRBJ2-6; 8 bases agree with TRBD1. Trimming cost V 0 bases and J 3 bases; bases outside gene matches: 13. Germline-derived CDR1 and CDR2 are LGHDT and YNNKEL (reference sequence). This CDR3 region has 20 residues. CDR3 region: CASSQDPPPVTGGGANVLTF. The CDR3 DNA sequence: TGTGCCAGCAGCCAAGATCCCCCGCCCGTTACAGGGGGTGGGGCCAACGTCCTGACTTTC. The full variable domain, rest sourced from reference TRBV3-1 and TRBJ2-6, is DTAVSQTPKYLVTQMGNDKSIKCEQNLGHDTMYWYKQDSKKFLKIMFSYNNKELIINETVPNRFSPKSPDKAHLNLHINSLELGDSAVYFCASSQDPPPVTGGGANVLTFGAGSRLTVL.

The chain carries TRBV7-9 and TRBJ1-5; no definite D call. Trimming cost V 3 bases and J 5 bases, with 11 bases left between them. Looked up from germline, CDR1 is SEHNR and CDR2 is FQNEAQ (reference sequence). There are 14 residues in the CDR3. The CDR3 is CASSFTDGDQPQHF. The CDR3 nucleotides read TGTGCCAGCAGCTTTACTGACGGGGATCAGCCCCAGCATTTT.

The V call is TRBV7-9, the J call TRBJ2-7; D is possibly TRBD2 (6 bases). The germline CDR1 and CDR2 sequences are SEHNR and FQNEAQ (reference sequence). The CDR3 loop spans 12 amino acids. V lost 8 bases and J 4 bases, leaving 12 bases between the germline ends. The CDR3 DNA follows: TGTGCCAGCCGCGGAGGAGGGTACGAGCAGTACTTC. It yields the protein CASRGGGYEQYF.

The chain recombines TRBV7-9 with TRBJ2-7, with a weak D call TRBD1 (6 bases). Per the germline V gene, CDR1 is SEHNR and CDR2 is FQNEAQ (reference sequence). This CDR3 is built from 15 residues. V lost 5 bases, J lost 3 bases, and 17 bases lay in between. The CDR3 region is CASSGTDSPHYEQYF. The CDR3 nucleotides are TGTGCCAGCAGCGGCACGGACAGTCCTCACTACGAGCAGTACTTC.

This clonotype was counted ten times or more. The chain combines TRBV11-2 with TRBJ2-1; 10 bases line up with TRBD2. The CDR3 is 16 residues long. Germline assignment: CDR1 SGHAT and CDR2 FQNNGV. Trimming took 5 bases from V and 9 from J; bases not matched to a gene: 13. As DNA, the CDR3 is TGTGCCAGCAGCATACCGAGCGGGAGGGCCTTAGTTGAGCAGTTCTTC. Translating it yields CASSIPSGRALVEQFF.

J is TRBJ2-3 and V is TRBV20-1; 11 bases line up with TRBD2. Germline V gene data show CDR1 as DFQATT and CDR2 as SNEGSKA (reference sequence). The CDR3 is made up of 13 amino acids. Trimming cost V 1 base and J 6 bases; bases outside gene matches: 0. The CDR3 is CSARGTSGDTQYF. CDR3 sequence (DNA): TGCAGTGCTAGAGGGACTAGCGGGGATACGCAGTATTTT.

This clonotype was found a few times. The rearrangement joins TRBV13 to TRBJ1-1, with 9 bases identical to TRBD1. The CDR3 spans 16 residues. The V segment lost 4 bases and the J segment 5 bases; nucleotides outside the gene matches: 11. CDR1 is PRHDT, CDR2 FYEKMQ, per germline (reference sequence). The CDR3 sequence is CASSSPGQGIYTEAFF. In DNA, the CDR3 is TGTGCCAGCAGCTCCCCGGGACAGGGAATTTATACTGAAGCTTTCTTT. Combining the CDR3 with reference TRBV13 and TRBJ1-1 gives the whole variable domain AAGVIQSPRHLIKEKRETATLKCYPIPRHDTVYWYQQGPGQDPQFLISFYEKMQSDKGSIPDRFSAQQFSDYHSELNMSSLELGDSALYFCASSSPGQGIYTEAFFGQGTRLTVV.